A single sample is the source of the 19 T cell receptor beta chains below, sequenced in a study of cytomegalovirus exposure and HLA in healthy donors. PCR used 60 Vbeta primers and 13 Jbeta primers. The repertoire was sequenced with immunoSEQ multiplex PCR; TCRdb's copy has only in-frame clones and lacks some. The sample contains around 160,000 clones, 68% of which appear only once. Sequencing was carried out using PBMCs. These receptors were collected from a young woman in good health and CMV-seropositive.

This clone was counted a few times. The chain employs TRBV5-1 and TRBJ2-3; D is undetermined. With 6 bases removed from V and 0 bases from J, the gap between germline ends came to 14 bases. Germline assignment: CDR1 SGHRS and CDR2 YFSETQ. The CDR3 is made up of 15 amino acids. The CDR3: CASILSPSSTDTQYF. CDR3 nucleotides: TGCGCCAGCATACTTAGTCCTTCTAGCACAGATACGCAGTATTTT.

The chain uses TRBV27 and TRBJ1-1; D not certain. Germline lookup yields CDR1 MNHEY and CDR2 SMNVEV (reference sequence). This CDR3 has 15 residues. With 5 bases removed from V and 1 base from J, the gap between germline ends came to 14 bases. CDR3 coding DNA: TGTGCCAGCAGTCGCCAGGCCCCGCGGAACACTGAAGCTTTCTTT. Amino acid sequence: CASSRQAPRNTEAFF.

Concerning this clone itself: Other DNA variants within this sample encode the same CDR3. J is TRBJ2-7 and V is TRBV7-8, with a tentative D call TRBD2 (5 bases). Germline V lookup: CDR1 SGHVS, CDR2 FQNEAQ. The length of the CDR3 is 13 residues. Trimming took off 5 bases at V and 7 bases at J, with 15 bases between the two ends. This chain's CDR3 is CASSRTRPGEQYF. As DNA, the CDR3 is TGTGCCAGCAGCCGCACGAGGCCGGGGGAGCAGTACTTC.

This chain connects TRBV10-3 to TRBJ1-1; maybe TRBD1 (5 bases). Germline V gene data show CDR1 as ENHRY and CDR2 as SYGVKD. The CDR3 length is 14 residues. V was cut by 1 base and J by 6 bases, with 12 bases left in between. CDR3 in amino acids: CAISEWQGSSEAFF. CDR3 coding DNA: TGTGCCATCAGTGAGTGGCAGGGAAGTTCTGAAGCTTTCTTT.

The chain couples TRBV2 to TRBJ2-5; D gene unclear. TRBJ2-7 matches the DNA end more closely, so the J call is doubtful. CDR1 is SNHLY and CDR2 is FYNNEI in the germline V gene. The CDR3 spans 14 residues. CDR3 sequence reads: CASSDMGLSYEQYF. CDR3 in DNA: TGTGCCAGCAGTGATATGGGCCTATCCTACGAGCAGTACTTC.

This sequence joins TRBV7-8 and TRBJ1-1; 8 nucleotides line up with TRBD1. Losses at the gene ends were 3 bases for V and 1 base for J; bases not matched to a gene: 7. This CDR3 is 16 amino acids long. Germline assignment: CDR1 SGHVS and CDR2 FQNEAQ. CDR3 DNA sequence: TGTGCCAGCAGCTTCCCGGGACAGGCCCAGAACACTGAAGCTTTCTTT. Translated: CASSFPGQAQNTEAFF.

The CDR3 region is CSVDFYLAEQETQYF. CDR3 in DNA: TGCAGCGTCGACTTCTATCTAGCGGAACAAGAGACCCAGTACTTC. This chain uses TRBV29-1 with TRBJ2-5; the match to TRBD2 covers 7 bases. CDR3 length equals 15 residues. Germline loops: CDR1 SQVTM, CDR2 ANQGSEA. V gave up 6 bases and J gave up 2 bases; unmatched junction bases: 12. Based on the CDR3 plus reference TRBV29-1 and TRBJ2-5, the full variable domain is SAVISQKPSRDICQRGTSLTIQCQVDSQVTMMFWYRQQPGQSLTLIATANQGSEATYESGFVIDKFPISRPNLTFSTLTVSNMSPEDSSIYLCSVDFYLAEQETQYFGPGTRLLVL.

The chain links TRBV7-6 to TRBJ2-7; maybe TRBD1 (5 bases). The V end lost 1 base, the J end lost 1 base, and 8 bases lay between the germline ends. The length of the CDR3 is 14 residues. Germline assignment: CDR1 SGHVS and CDR2 FNYEAQ. DNA of the CDR3: TGTGCCAGCAGCTTAGATCAGGGTTCCTACGAGCAGTACTTC. This codes for CASSLDQGSYEQYF.

This rearrangement joins TRBV7-2 to TRBJ1-6; maybe TRBD1 (5 bases). Germline V CDR1 and CDR2: SGHTA, FQGNSA. Trimming took 5 bases from V and 9 from J, leaving 20 bases between them. The CDR3 covers 16 residues. This CDR3 is CASSPSPMGGSSPLHF. The CDR3 DNA reads as TGTGCCAGCAGCCCCAGTCCCATGGGGGGGAGTTCACCCCTCCACTTT.

The chain employs TRBV5-1 and TRBJ1-4; 8 bases line up with TRBD1. Looked up from germline, CDR1 is SGHRS and CDR2 is YFSETQ. V trimming: 3 bases; J trimming: 7 bases; junction bases outside the gene matches: 8. The CDR3 loop spans 15 amino acids. The CDR3 DNA reads as TGCGCCAGCAGCTCCTTAGGGACAGGCACTGAAAAACTGTTTTTT. Protein product: CASSSLGTGTEKLFF.

This sequence joins TRBV10-3 and TRBJ1-1, with D possibly TRBD1 on 6 matching bases. Trimming removed 2 bases at V and 0 bases at J, with 13 bases between. The length of the CDR3 is 16 residues. The germline V gene has CDR1 ENHRY and CDR2 SYGVKD. The CDR3 coding sequence is TGTGCCATCAGTGAGAGGGCAGGGGCCCTGAACACTGAAGCTTTCTTT. It codes for CAISERAGALNTEAFF.

The chain combines TRBV19 with TRBJ2-6, with a tentative D call TRBD2 (5 bases). The V gene lost 6 bases and the J gene lost 0 bases, with 12 bases spanning the gap. From germline, CDR1 is LNHDA and CDR2 SQIVND (reference sequence). The CDR3 is 16 amino acids. The CDR3 sequence is CASREGLASGANVLTF. DNA of the CDR3: TGTGCCAGTAGAGAGGGCTTAGCCTCTGGGGCCAACGTCCTGACTTTC.

The V call is TRBV2, the J call TRBJ2-7, with 10 bases matching TRBD2. Per germline, CDR1 SNHLY and CDR2 FYNNEI. J was trimmed by 3 bases and V by 2 bases; bases with no gene match: 4. This CDR3 has 15 amino acids. CDR3 coding DNA: TGTGCCAGCAGTGAAAGCCTAGCGGGGGTCTACGAGCAGTACTTC. Its translation: CASSESLAGVYEQYF.

The chain uses TRBV27 and TRBJ2-1; TRBD2 is a possible D gene (7 bases). There are 18 residues in the CDR3. V was pared by 3 bases and J by 3 bases, with 21 bases between. Germline V gene data show CDR1 as MNHEY and CDR2 as SMNVEV (reference sequence). The CDR3 coding sequence is TGTGCCAGCAGTTTTATTCTTGGGGGCGGCGGGAGCTACAATGAGCAGTTCTTC. Translated, it gives CASSFILGGGGSYNEQFF.

The V call is TRBV12-5, the J call TRBJ1-1, with D maybe TRBD1 (6 bases). The CDR3 runs to 14 residues. Trimming stripped 5 bases from V and 0 bases from J, with 10 bases between. CDR1 and CDR2 from the germline V gene are LGHNT and FRNRAP. The CDR3 DNA reads TGTGCTAGTGGTATACAGGGTTTGAACACTGAAGCTTTCTTT. Translation gives CASGIQGLNTEAFF.

With regard to this clone: This CDR3 is also generated by other DNA sequences in the sample. J is TRBJ1-1 and V is TRBV5-6, with D unclear. Germline V CDR1 and CDR2: SGHDT, YYEEEE. Trimming took 1 base from V and 1 from J, leaving 8 bases between them. This CDR3 has 14 residues. The CDR3 loop is CASSLWGGNTEAFF. The CDR3 DNA follows: TGTGCCAGCAGCTTGTGGGGAGGGAACACTGAAGCTTTCTTT.

J is TRBJ1-5 and V is TRBV10-3; 8 positions match TRBD1. Per germline, CDR1 ENHRY and CDR2 SYGVKD. Losses at the gene ends were 2 bases for V and 6 bases for J; bases not matched to a gene: 3. The CDR3 length is 14 residues. The CDR3 is CAISEGTGGQPQHF. DNA of the CDR3: TGTGCCATCAGTGAGGGGACAGGTGGTCAGCCCCAGCATTTT.

The chain uses TRBV10-3 and TRBJ2-5; 12 positions agree with TRBD2. This CDR3 is built from 15 residues. Germline assignment: CDR1 ENHRY and CDR2 SYGVKD. V was clipped by 3 bases and J by 8 bases; unmatched bases: 7. The CDR3 spells CAISDGASGGATQYF. In DNA form, the CDR3 reads TGTGCCATCAGTGATGGGGCTAGCGGGGGGGCCACCCAGTACTTC.

This clone was seen a few times. The chain is built from TRBV19 and TRBJ1-1; tentatively, D is TRBD1 (6 bases). V gave up 2 bases and J gave up 0 bases, with 16 bases separating them. CDR3 size: 17 residues. Per germline, CDR1 LNHDA and CDR2 SQIVND (reference sequence). CDR3 DNA: TGTGCCAGTAGTATACTCAACAGGGTTGGCGTGAACACTGAAGCTTTCTTT. The encoded protein is CASSILNRVGVNTEAFF. Drawing the rest from reference TRBV19 and TRBJ1-1, the complete variable domain is DGGITQSPKYLFRKEGQNVTLSCEQNLNHDAMYWYRQDPGQGLRLIYYSQIVNDFQKGDIAEGYSVSREKKESFPLTVTSAQKNPTAFYLCASSILNRVGVNTEAFFGQGTRLTVV.